A single sample is the source of the 15 T cell receptor beta chains below, sequenced in a study of blood T cell repertoires in COVID-19. TCRdb's table, derived via immunoSEQ multiplex PCR, lists solely in-frame clones and lacks some. This sample has some 270,000 clones, with roughly 87% found just once. Sequencing was done on a sample of peripheral blood. All receptors derive from a woman in her thirties or forties who had recovered from COVID-19.

This clone was seen only once. The chain has TRBV11-1 and TRBJ2-2, with D perhaps matching TRBD1 (6 bases). Germline CDR1 SGHAT, CDR2 FQDESV (reference sequence). The germline V and J ends were trimmed by 5 bases and 5 bases, with 15 bases remaining between them. The CDR3 covers 15 residues. CDR3 DNA: TGTGCCAGCAGCCGGACAGCCGAACGGACCGGGGAGCTGTTTTTT. As protein: CASSRTAERTGELFF.

This sequence joins TRBV27 and TRBJ2-4; 11 bases align to TRBD1. J lost 0 bases, V lost 6 bases, and 13 bases had no gene match. CDR1 is MNHEY, CDR2 SMNVEV, per germline (reference sequence). The CDR3 extends over 19 amino acids. CDR3 sequence: CASSRTGGDSILAKNIQYF. The CDR3 nucleotides are TGTGCCAGCAGCAGGACAGGGGGCGACTCTATCTTAGCCAAAAACATTCAGTACTTC.

The CDR3: CASSRTQLDHNEQFF. The CDR3 DNA reads TGCGCCAGCAGTAGAACTCAACTAGACCACAATGAGCAGTTCTTC. The chain employs TRBV10-1 and TRBJ2-1; a weak D match, TRBD2 (5 bases). The V end lost 5 bases, the J end lost 5 bases, and 16 bases lay between the germline ends. The CDR3 is made up of 15 amino acids. CDR1 is WNHNN and CDR2 is SYGVQD in the germline V gene (reference sequence).

Points on this clone: The sample carries other DNA sequences with the same CDR3. The V call is TRBV12-3 or TRBV12-4, the J call TRBJ2-1; 7 bases agree with TRBD1. The CDR3 sequence is 12 residues long. Trimming removed 3 bases from V and 7 bases from J; junction bases left unmatched: 0. CDR3 residues: CASSLTGNEQFF. CDR3 DNA sequence: TGTGCCAGCAGTTTGACAGGGAATGAGCAGTTCTTC.

This rearrangement joins TRBV12-5 to TRBJ2-1; 9 bases match TRBD2. The trim removed 3 bases at V and 10 bases at J, leaving 7 bases unmatched. This CDR3 region has 14 residues. The germline V gene encodes CDR1 LGHNT and CDR2 FRNRAP. In DNA form, the CDR3 reads TGTGCTAGTGGTTTCGGTAGCGGGGGAGAAGAGCAGTTCTTC. Its translation is CASGFGSGGEEQFF.

V and J are TRBV19 and TRBJ2-5; 7 positions match TRBD1. Looked up from germline, CDR1 is LNHDA and CDR2 is SQIVND (reference sequence). With 6 bases clipped from V and 3 bases from J, the junction kept 10 bases outside the gene matches. The CDR3 has 15 residues. CDR3 nucleotides: TGTGCCAGTAGGGACCTCGGACAGGCTAAAGAGACCCAGTACTTC. This sequence encodes CASRDLGQAKETQYF.

In this sample, this clone turned up once. The gene calls are TRBV25-1 and TRBJ1-1; TRBD1 matches at 8 bases. This CDR3 contains 15 residues. V lost 1 base to trimming and J lost 6 bases; unmatched junction nucleotides: 7. CDR1 is MGHDK and CDR2 is SYGVNS in the germline V gene. The CDR3 coding sequence is TGTGCCAGCAGTGAATCCGGGACAGGCCCCCCTGAAGCTTTCTTT. It is translated as CASSESGTGPPEAFF.

In its sample, this clone was seen once. This CDR3 is also generated by other DNA sequences in the sample. V and J are TRBV2 and TRBJ2-1, with D perhaps TRBD1 (6 bases). V gave up 4 bases and J gave up 7 bases, with 11 bases separating them. The length of the CDR3 is 13 residues. The germline CDR1 and CDR2 sequences are SNHLY and FYNNEI. CDR3 sequence: CASSVTGINEQFF. The CDR3 DNA sequence: TGTGCCAGCAGTGTCACAGGGATAAATGAGCAGTTCTTC.

The V and J genes are TRBV11-2 and TRBJ2-7; 7 bases match TRBD2. From germline, CDR1 is SGHAT and CDR2 FQNNGV. This CDR3 has 14 amino acids. Trimming removed 5 bases from V and 3 bases from J; junction bases left unmatched: 7. CDR3 bases: TGTGCCAGCAGCCTCTCTGGGGGGGTCTACGAGCAGTACGTC. Its translation is CASSLSGGVYEQYV.

This clone has just a few counts. The chain has TRBV30 and TRBJ1-5; D gene unclear. The germline V gene has CDR1 GTSNPN and CDR2 SVGIG (reference sequence). There are 13 residues in the CDR3. Trimming took off 2 bases at V and 4 bases at J, with 9 bases between the two ends. The CDR3 DNA sequence: TGTGCCTGGAGTTACAGTGAGAATCAGCCCCAGCATTTT. Its translation is CAWSYSENQPQHF.

This chain links TRBV12-3 or TRBV12-4 with TRBJ2-1; D is perhaps TRBD2 (5 bases). Trimming removed 7 bases from V and 4 bases from J, with 11 bases in between. The CDR3 totals 13 residues. CDR3 residues: CASKRRGYNEQFF. In nucleotides, the CDR3 is TGTGCCAGCAAACGCCGGGGATACAATGAGCAGTTCTTC.

This chain connects TRBV28 to TRBJ1-1; a weak D match, TRBD1 (5 bases). Germline-derived CDR1 and CDR2 are MDHEN and SYDVKM. Deletions cut 1 base from V and 5 bases from J, with 14 bases between. The CDR3 is made up of 15 amino acids. CDR3: CASSLYRTISTEAFF. The DNA of the CDR3 is TGTGCCAGCAGTTTATATCGGACAATCTCAACTGAAGCTTTCTTT.

The gene calls are TRBV5-1 and TRBJ1-6; 10 bases fit TRBD1. In germline, CDR1 is SGHRS, CDR2 YFSETQ. Germline trimming cut 0 bases from V and 7 bases from J; bases unmatched to any gene: 1. CDR3 length: 15 amino acids. CDR3 region: CASSLATGGNSPLHF. The CDR3 coding sequence is TGCGCCAGCAGCTTGGCGACAGGGGGCAATTCACCCCTCCACTTT.

The rearrangement joins TRBV28 to TRBJ2-5; 7 nucleotides line up with TRBD1. The germline V gene encodes CDR1 MDHEN and CDR2 SYDVKM. The trim removed 1 base at V and 4 bases at J, leaving 9 bases unmatched. The CDR3 sequence is 16 residues long. Here the CDR3 DNA reads TGTGCCAGCAGTTTATCCTTGACAGGGTCGAGAGAGACCCAGTACTTC. Translation gives CASSLSLTGSRETQYF.

The J gene is TRBJ2-5, the V gene TRBV11-3; D perhaps matches TRBD1 (6 bases). The ends were cut back, 5 bases at V and 5 bases at J, with 15 bases in the middle. The CDR3 sequence is 14 residues long. The germline CDR1 and CDR2 sequences are SGHNT and YENEEA. As DNA, the CDR3 is TGTGCCAGCAGCGAGCCCTCAGGGGTGGAGACCCAGTACTTC. The encoded protein is CASSEPSGVETQYF.